This TCR beta chain was retrieved from a study of T-cell memory formation after mild COVID-19. Study results and limitations: Clones contracting day 15 to 85 were balanced CD4/CD8; later expanders leaned CD4+. Clonal second-wave expansions that peaked on day 37 had unconfirmed SARS-CoV-2 specificity. The CD4+ clones that contracted clustered mainly within CM and EM, and the CD8+ clones concentrated in EMRA. There were some responding clones in pre-infection memory, which suggested that cross-reactive memory had joined.

The V segment lost 6 bases and the J segment 2 bases; nucleotides outside the gene matches: 4. This CDR3 spans 15 amino acids. CDR1 and CDR2 from the germline V gene are LNHDA and SQIVND (reference sequence). TCRdb reanalysed the 5' RACE reads using MiXCR and keeps one entry per CDR3 protein. The data show around 99,000 distinct CDR3 sequences, roughly an eighth seen once. For this clonotype: Its antigen remains unknown.

This receptor was obtained from a man between 18 and 29 years old who had mild COVID-19 (a few samples of this study predate the infection). Cell type and time point are not known. The source material was PBMCs or a T cell subset sorted from them (not recorded which). J is TRBJ2-6 and V is TRBV19, with 7 nucleotides matching TRBD1. This CDR3 is CASRDRATGANVLTF. CDR3 coding DNA: TGTGCCAGTAGAGACAGGGCTACTGGGGCCAACGTCCTGACTTTC.